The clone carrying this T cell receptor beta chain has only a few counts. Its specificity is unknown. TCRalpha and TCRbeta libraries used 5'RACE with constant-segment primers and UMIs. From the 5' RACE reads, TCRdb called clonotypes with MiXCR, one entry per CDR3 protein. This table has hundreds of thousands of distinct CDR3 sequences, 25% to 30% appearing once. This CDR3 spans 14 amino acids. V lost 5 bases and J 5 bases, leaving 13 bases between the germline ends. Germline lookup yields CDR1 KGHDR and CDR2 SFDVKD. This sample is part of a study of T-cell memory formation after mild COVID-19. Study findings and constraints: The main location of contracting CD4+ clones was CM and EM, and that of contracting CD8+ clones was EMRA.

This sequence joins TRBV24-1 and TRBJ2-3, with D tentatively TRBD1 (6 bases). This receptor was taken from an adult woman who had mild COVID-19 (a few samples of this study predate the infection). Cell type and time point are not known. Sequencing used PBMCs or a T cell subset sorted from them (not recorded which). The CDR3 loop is CATSGRGSKDTQYF. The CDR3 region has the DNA TGTGCCACCAGTGGAAGGGGGTCGAAAGATACGCAGTATTTT.